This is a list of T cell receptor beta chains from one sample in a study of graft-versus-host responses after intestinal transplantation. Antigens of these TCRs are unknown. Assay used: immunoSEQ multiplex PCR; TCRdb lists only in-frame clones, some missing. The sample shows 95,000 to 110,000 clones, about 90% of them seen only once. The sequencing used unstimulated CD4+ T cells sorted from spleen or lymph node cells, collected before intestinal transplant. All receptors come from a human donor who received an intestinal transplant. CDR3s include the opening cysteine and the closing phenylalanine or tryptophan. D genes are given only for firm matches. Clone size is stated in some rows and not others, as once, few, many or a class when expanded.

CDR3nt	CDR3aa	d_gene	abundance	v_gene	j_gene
TGTGCCAGCAGCTTGGACCGTAGCACAGATACGCAGTATTTT	CASSLDRSTDTQYF	NA	once	TRBV7-9	TRBJ2-3
TGTGCCATCAGTGAGTCCCCAGCCAAAAACATTCAGTACTTC	CAISESPAKNIQYF	NA	once	TRBV10-3	TRBJ2-4
TGCGCCAGCAGCTTGGGCTACCATTCAGGGGCGGTCTCCTACGAGCAGTACTTC	CASSLGYHSGAVSYEQYF	NA	NA	TRBV5-1	TRBJ2-7
TGTGCCAGCAGTAATGCCCCGGGGGAGCCCCAGTACTTC	CASSNAPGEPQYF	NA	NA	TRBV6-1	TRBJ2-5
TGTGCCAGCAGCTTTCTGAGTTTGGGGGGGGAGACCCAGTACTTC	CASSFLSLGGETQYF	TRBD2	few	TRBV5-6	TRBJ2-5
TGTGCCAGCAGTACTGGGCTATTTTCACCCCTCCACTTT	CASSTGLFSPLHF	NA	NA	TRBV9	TRBJ1-6
TGTGCCAGCACCCGCGGATACACTGAAGCTTTCTTT	CASTRGYTEAFF	NA	NA	TRBV6-1	TRBJ1-1
TGCGCCAGCAGCGCGCGACTCAACTCCTACGAGCAGTACTTC	CASSARLNSYEQYF	NA	NA	TRBV5-1	TRBJ2-7
TGCGCCAGCAGCTTGGAGACAGGGGCGGCATACTCTGGAAACACCATATATTTT	CASSLETGAAYSGNTIYF	TRBD1	NA	TRBV5-1	TRBJ1-3
TGTGCCAGCAGCGTAGCTGGCAGCCAAGAGACCCAGTACTTC	CASSVAGSQETQYF	NA	NA	TRBV9	TRBJ2-5
TGCGCCAGCAGCTTGCGGGCGAACACCGGGGAGCTGTTTTTT	CASSLRANTGELFF	NA	few	TRBV5-1	TRBJ2-2
TGTGCCAGCAGCTTGGGCCAAAACCGGGGCGGCGAGCAGTACTTC	CASSLGQNRGGEQYF	NA	once	TRBV5-4	TRBJ2-7
TGTGCCAGCAGCTTAGAGCCAGGGTCCAACGTCCTGACTTTC	CASSLEPGSNVLTF	NA	NA	TRBV11-3	TRBJ2-6
TGTGCCAGCAGCTTGGTGCGAGGTGCTGGCTACACCTTC	CASSLVRGAGYTF	NA	NA	TRBV4-2	TRBJ1-2
TGTGCCAACAGCCCAGGACAGGGGGCCCTCGATGGCTACACCTTC	CANSPGQGALDGYTF	TRBD1	NA	TRBV4-2	TRBJ1-2
TGTGCCATCAGTGAGCCGAACCTCAAGGGTGGAGAGCAGTACTTC	CAISEPNLKGGEQYF	NA	NA	TRBV10-3	TRBJ2-7
TGCGCCAGCAGCCGACAGGGGGGGTTAGAAGAGACCCAGTACTTC	CASSRQGGLEETQYF	TRBD1	NA	TRBV5-1	TRBJ2-5
TGTGCCAGCACCCGCGGATCCTCTTGGGAGACCCAGTACTTC	CASTRGSSWETQYF	NA	NA	TRBV2	TRBJ2-5
TGTGCCAGCAGCTTACAGGTTTCCTACAATGAGCAGTTCTTC	CASSLQVSYNEQFF	NA	NA	TRBV7-2	TRBJ2-1
TGCGCCAGCAGCTTCGGCCGGAGGGACACCGGGGAGCTGTTTTTT	CASSFGRRDTGELFF	NA	NA	TRBV5-1	TRBJ2-2
TGTGCCAGCAGCCCCGCACGCACGGGGGAGACCCAGTACTTC	CASSPARTGETQYF	NA	NA	TRBV7-7	TRBJ2-5
TGCGCCAGCAGCTTTCCGGGACTAGCGGGGTCGTACGAGCAGTACTTC	CASSFPGLAGSYEQYF	TRBD2	NA	TRBV5-1	TRBJ2-7
TGTGCCAGCAGCTTGAGAGCTACAGCTGGACTGAACACTGAAGCTTTCTTT	CASSLRATAGLNTEAFF	NA	NA	TRBV5-6	TRBJ1-1
TGTGCCAGCAGCGGGGGGTCCTACGAGCAGTACTTC	CASSGGSYEQYF	TRBD2	NA	TRBV2	TRBJ2-7
TGCGCCAGCAGTCAGGGAGCTGGGACTGAAGCTTTCTTT	CASSQGAGTEAFF	NA	NA	TRBV5-1	TRBJ1-1
TGTGCCAGCAGCTTGTGGATGGGGGAAGAGACCCAGTACTTC	CASSLWMGEETQYF	NA	NA	TRBV7-2	TRBJ2-5
TGTGCCAGCAGCTGGGGACAGGGAGGCACAGATACGCAGTATTTT	CASSWGQGGTDTQYF	TRBD1	NA	TRBV7-9	TRBJ2-3
TGTGCCAGCAGTTACCGTGCGAACTCCCACGAGCAGTACTTC	CASSYRANSHEQYF	NA	NA	TRBV6-5	TRBJ2-7
TGTGCCAGCAAGCGTGCAGATACGCAGTATTTT	CASKRADTQYF	NA	NA	TRBV6-6	TRBJ2-3
TGTGCCAGCAGAACCGGGACAGGGGATGAAAAACTGTTTTTT	CASRTGTGDEKLFF	TRBD1	NA	TRBV6-5	TRBJ1-4
TGCAGCGGAGCTTACTCCTACAATGAGCAGTTCTTC	CSGAYSYNEQFF	NA	NA	TRBV29-1	TRBJ2-1
TGTGCCAGCAGCTTGAGCAGTCGTGAGCAGTACTTC	CASSLSSREQYF	NA	NA	TRBV5-6	TRBJ2-7
TGTGCCTGGAGTGGTGGGAATGGGAAGCCCCAGCATTTT	CAWSGGNGKPQHF	NA	NA	TRBV30	TRBJ1-5
TGTGCCAGCAGCTCAGGGCTGCGGAATTCACCCCTCCACTTT	CASSSGLRNSPLHF	NA	NA	TRBV6-5	TRBJ1-6
TGTGCCAGCAGGACGACAGTGAACACTGAAGCTTTCTTT	CASRTTVNTEAFF	NA	once	TRBV6-1	TRBJ1-1
TGTGCCAGCAGCCCCCGACAGGACAATTCACCCCTCCACTTT	CASSPRQDNSPLHF	NA	NA	TRBV7-2	TRBJ1-6
TGTGCCAGCAGCAATTTAGCGGGCGAGGGACACAATGAGCAGTTCTTC	CASSNLAGEGHNEQFF	TRBD2	NA	TRBV7-3	TRBJ2-1
TGCGCCAGCAGCTTGGGACCCCCGGGCGGGAGACACTCCTACGAGCAGTACTTC	CASSLGPPGGRHSYEQYF	TRBD2	NA	TRBV5-1	TRBJ2-7
TGTGCCACGGCTCCAGGGGGCAGGGATGGCTACACCTTC	CATAPGGRDGYTF	TRBD1	few	TRBV6-1	TRBJ1-2
TGTGCCAGCAGTTCAGGGGGGCTAGTTTCACCCCTCCACTTT	CASSSGGLVSPLHF	TRBD1	NA	TRBV6-5	TRBJ1-6
TGTGCCAGCAGCTTAGGGGGTCAAGTCGACGAGCAGTACTTC	CASSLGGQVDEQYF	NA	NA	TRBV7-2	TRBJ2-7
TGTGCCAGCAGCTTAACTAGCGGGCGATCATACAATGAGCAGTTCTTC	CASSLTSGRSYNEQFF	TRBD2	NA	TRBV7-2	TRBJ2-1
TGTGCCAGCAGCTCAGGGAGCTCCTACAATGAGCAGTTCTTC	CASSSGSSYNEQFF	NA	NA	TRBV7-9	TRBJ2-1
TGCGCCAGCAGCTTGGTTGGGGCTGGCACTGAAGCTTTCTTT	CASSLVGAGTEAFF	NA	NA	TRBV5-1	TRBJ1-1
TGTGCCAGCAGCTTGGCAGATACGCAGTATTTT	CASSLADTQYF	NA	NA	TRBV5-6	TRBJ2-3
TGTGCCAGCAGCCCCCGGACAGCCCGTCAGTATGGCTACACCTTC	CASSPRTARQYGYTF	NA	NA	TRBV11-2	TRBJ1-2
TGTGCCAGCACCAACATTCCGGGGGCCACAGATACGCAGTATTTT	CASTNIPGATDTQYF	NA	NA	TRBV6-5	TRBJ2-3
TGTGCCAGCGACATACTGTACTCAAACAAAAGTCGGGCCAACGTCCTGACTTTC	CASDILYSNKSRANVLTF	NA	NA	TRBV9	TRBJ2-6
TGTGCCAGCAGCCGGGGGATAGAGATCAATGAGCAGTTCTTC	CASSRGIEINEQFF	NA	NA	TRBV9	TRBJ2-1
TGTGCCAGTACCCTAGGTTTAAGCACAGATACGCAGTATTTT	CASTLGLSTDTQYF	NA	NA	TRBV19	TRBJ2-3
TGCGCCAGCAGCTTGAGTGTAGGGTATGGCTACACCTTC	CASSLSVGYGYTF	NA	NA	TRBV5-1	TRBJ1-2
TGTGCCAGCAGAGTGGCGCCCTACACAGATACGCAGTATTTT	CASRVAPYTDTQYF	NA	once	TRBV5-5	TRBJ2-3
TGTGCCAGCAGGGGGAGTCAAGAGACCCAGTACTTC	CASRGSQETQYF	NA	NA	TRBV2	TRBJ2-5
TGTGCCAGCACCCCTCCCGATTTTTCGTACAATGAGCAGTTCTTC	CASTPPDFSYNEQFF	NA	NA	TRBV6-7	TRBJ2-1